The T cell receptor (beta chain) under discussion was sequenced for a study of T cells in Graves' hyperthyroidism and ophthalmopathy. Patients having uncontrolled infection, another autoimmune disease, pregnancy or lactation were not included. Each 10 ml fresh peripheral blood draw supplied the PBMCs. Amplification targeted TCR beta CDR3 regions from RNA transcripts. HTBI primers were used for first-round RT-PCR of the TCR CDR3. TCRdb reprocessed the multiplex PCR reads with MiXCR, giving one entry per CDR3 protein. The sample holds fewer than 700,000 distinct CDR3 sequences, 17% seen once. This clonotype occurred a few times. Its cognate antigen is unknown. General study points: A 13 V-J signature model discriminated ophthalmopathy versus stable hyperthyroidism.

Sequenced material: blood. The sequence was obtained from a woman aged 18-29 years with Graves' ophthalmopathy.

CDR3 in amino acids: CATGTGANYGYTF. The CDR3 region has the DNA TGTGCCACCGGGACAGGGGCTAACTATGGCTACACCTTC. The gene calls are TRBV7-9 and TRBJ1-2; 10 bases align to TRBD1. CDR1 and CDR2 from the germline V gene are SEHNR and FQNEAQ (reference sequence). The J segment lost 0 bases and the V segment lost 10 bases, leaving 2 bases of the junction unmatched. The CDR3 has 13 amino acids.